The T cell receptor (beta chain) described here comes from a study of blood T cell repertoires in COVID-19. Participants were aged about 18 to 95 years, lived in about 26 US areas, and enrolled virtually. Cohort allocation depended upon clinical history that participants reported. Two negative PCRs, clearance, or symptom resolution were required of recovered Cohort 3 donors. The protocol was immunoSEQ multiplex PCR, while the TCRdb copy is restricted to in-frame clones and leaves out a portion. The sample has some 130,000 clones; over 65% are singletons. The specimen was PBMCs or T cells enriched from blood (not recorded which). This clonotype was sampled from a woman aged 45-65 years who had recovered from COVID-19.

The CDR3 sequence is CASSVVRAAGPGNTIYF. For the CDR3, the DNA is TGTGCCAGCAGCGTAGTGAGGGCGGCGGGACCTGGAAACACCATATATTTT. The chain uses TRBV9 and TRBJ1-3; a weak D match, TRBD1 (5 bases). Trimming stripped 0 bases from V and 2 bases from J, with 15 bases between. The germline V gene has CDR1 SGDLS and CDR2 YYNGEE. The CDR3 is 17 amino acids.